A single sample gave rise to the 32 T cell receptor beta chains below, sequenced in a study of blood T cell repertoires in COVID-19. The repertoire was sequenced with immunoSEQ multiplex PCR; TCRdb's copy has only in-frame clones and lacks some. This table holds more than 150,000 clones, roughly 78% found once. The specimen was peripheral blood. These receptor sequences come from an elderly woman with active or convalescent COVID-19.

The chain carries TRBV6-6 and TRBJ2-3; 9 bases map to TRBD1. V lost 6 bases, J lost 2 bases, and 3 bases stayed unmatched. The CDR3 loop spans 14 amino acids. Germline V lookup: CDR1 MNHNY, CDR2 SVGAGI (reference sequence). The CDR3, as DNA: TGTGCCAGCAGCAGGGACAGGGCCACAGATACGCAGTATTTT. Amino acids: CASSRDRATDTQYF.

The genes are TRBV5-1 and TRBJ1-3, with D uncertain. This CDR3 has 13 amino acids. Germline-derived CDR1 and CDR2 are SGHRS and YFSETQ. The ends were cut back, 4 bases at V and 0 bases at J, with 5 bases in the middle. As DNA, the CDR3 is TGCGCCAGCAGCCAGTCCTCTGGAAACACCATATATTTT. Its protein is CASSQSSGNTIYF.

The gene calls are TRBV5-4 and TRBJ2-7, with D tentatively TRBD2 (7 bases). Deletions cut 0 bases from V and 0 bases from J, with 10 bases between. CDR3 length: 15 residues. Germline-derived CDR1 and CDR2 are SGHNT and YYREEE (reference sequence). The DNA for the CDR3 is TGTGCCAGCAGCTTGGCCGGGGGGCCCTCCTACGAGCAGTACTTC. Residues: CASSLAGGPSYEQYF.

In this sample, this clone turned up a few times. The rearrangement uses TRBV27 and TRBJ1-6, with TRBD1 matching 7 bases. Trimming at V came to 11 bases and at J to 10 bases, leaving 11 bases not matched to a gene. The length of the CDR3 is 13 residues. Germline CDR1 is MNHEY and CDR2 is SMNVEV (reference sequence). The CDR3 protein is CAVSQGFWSPLHF. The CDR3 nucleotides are TGTGCCGTATCACAGGGGTTTTGGTCACCCCTCCACTTT.

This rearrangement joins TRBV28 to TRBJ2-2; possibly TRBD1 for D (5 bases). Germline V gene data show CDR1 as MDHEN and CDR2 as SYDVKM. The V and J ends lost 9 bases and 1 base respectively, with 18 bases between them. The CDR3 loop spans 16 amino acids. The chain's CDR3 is CASFLTGRVNTGELFF. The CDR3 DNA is TGTGCCAGTTTCCTAACAGGCAGGGTGAACACCGGGGAGCTGTTTTTT.

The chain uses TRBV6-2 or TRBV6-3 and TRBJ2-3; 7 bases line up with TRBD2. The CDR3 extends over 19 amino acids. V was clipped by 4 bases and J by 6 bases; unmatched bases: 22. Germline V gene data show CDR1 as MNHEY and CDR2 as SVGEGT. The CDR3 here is CASSLNRDPAGAFSDTQYF. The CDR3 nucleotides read TGTGCCAGCAGTTTAAACCGGGACCCCGCGGGAGCATTCTCCGATACGCAGTATTTT.

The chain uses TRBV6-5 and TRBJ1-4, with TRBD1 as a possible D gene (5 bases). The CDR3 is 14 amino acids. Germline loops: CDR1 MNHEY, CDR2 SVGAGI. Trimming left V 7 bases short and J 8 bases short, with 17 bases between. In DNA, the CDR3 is TGTGCCAGCAAGGTATCCGGGGGGAGAGAAAAACTGTTTTTT. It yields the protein CASKVSGGREKLFF.

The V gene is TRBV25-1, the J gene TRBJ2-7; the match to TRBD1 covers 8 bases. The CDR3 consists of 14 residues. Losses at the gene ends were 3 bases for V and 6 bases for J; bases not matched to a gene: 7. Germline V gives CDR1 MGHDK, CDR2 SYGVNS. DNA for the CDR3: TGTGCCAGCAGTGATCGGGACAGGCACGTCGAGCAGTACTTC. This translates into CASSDRDRHVEQYF.

The CDR3 DNA is TGTGCCTGCGTTAACGTCGCTACCTACAATGAGCAGTTCTTC. Translating gives CACVNVATYNEQFF. The chain recombines TRBV30 with TRBJ2-1; no clear D gene. This CDR3 has 14 residues. Trimming took 6 bases from V and 2 from J, leaving 14 bases between them. In germline, CDR1 is GTSNPN, CDR2 SVGIG (reference sequence).

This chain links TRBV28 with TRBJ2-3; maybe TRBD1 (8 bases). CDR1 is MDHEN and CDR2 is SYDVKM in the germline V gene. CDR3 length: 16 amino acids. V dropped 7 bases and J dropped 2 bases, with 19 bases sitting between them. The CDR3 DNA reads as TGTGCCAGCAACCACAGGGGGGGACTCCCCACAGATACGCAGTATTTT. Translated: CASNHRGGLPTDTQYF.

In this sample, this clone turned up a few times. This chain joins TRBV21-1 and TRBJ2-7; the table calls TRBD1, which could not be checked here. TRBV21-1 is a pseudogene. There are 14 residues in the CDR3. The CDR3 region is CASSNGAFIYEQYF. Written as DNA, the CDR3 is TGTGCCAGCAGCAATGGGGCCTTTATCTACGAGCAGTACTTC.

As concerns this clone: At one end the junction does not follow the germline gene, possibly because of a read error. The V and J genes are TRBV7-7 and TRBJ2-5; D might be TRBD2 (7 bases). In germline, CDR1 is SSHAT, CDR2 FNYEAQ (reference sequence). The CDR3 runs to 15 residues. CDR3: CASSLYRGAEETQYF. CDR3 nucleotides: TGTGCTAGCAGCTTATATCGGGGGGCGGAGGAGACCCAGTACTTC.

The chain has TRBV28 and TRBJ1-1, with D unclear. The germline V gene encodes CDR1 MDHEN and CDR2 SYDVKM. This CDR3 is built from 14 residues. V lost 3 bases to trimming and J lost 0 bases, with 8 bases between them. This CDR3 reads CASSLGSLNTEAFF. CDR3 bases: TGTGCCAGCAGTTTGGGCAGTTTGAACACTGAAGCTTTCTTT. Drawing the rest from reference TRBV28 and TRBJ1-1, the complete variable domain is DVKVTQSSRYLVKRTGEKVFLECVQDMDHENMFWYRQDPGLGLRLIYFSYDVKMKEKGDIPEGYSVSREKKERFSLILESASTNQTSMYLCASSLGSLNTEAFFGQGTRLTVV.

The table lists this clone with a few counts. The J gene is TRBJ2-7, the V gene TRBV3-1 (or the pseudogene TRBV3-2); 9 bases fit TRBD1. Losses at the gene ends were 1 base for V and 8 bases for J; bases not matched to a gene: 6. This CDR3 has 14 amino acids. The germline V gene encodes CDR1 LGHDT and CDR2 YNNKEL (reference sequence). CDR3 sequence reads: CASSQVYRGPKQYF. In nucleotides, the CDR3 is TGTGCCAGCAGCCAAGTGTACAGGGGGCCGAAGCAGTACTTC.

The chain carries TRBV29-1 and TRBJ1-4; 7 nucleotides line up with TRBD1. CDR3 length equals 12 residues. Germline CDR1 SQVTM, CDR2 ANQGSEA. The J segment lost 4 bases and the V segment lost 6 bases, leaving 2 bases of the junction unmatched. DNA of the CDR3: TGCAGCGTGGGACAGCTTAATGAAAAACTGTTTTTT. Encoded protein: CSVGQLNEKLFF.

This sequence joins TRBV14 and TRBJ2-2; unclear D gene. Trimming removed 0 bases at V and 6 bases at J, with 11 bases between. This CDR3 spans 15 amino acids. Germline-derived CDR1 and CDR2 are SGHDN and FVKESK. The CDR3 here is CASSQETWLSGELFF. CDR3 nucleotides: TGTGCCAGCAGCCAAGAAACATGGCTTTCCGGGGAGCTGTTTTTT.

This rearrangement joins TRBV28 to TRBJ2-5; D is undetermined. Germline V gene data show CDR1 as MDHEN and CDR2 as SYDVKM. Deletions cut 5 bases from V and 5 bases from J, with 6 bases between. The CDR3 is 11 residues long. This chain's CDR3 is CASSNWETQYF. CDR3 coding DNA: TGTGCCAGCAGTAACTGGGAGACCCAGTACTTC. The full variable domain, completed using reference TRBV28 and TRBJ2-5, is DVKVTQSSRYLVKRTGEKVFLECVQDMDHENMFWYRQDPGLGLRLIYFSYDVKMKEKGDIPEGYSVSREKKERFSLILESASTNQTSMYLCASSNWETQYFGPGTRLLVL.

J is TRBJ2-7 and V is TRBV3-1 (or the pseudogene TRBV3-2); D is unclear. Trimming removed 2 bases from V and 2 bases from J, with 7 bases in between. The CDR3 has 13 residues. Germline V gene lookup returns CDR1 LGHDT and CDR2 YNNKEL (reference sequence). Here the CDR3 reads CASSQMFTYEQYF. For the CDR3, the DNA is TGTGCCAGCAGCCAAATGTTTACCTACGAGCAGTACTTC.

CDR3 nucleotide sequence: TGTGCCAGCAGCTACGGGACTAGCGGGGGGGCTGTTGATACGCAGTATTTT. This translates into CASSYGTSGGAVDTQYF. The V gene is TRBV7-9, the J gene TRBJ2-3; the match to TRBD2 covers 16 bases. The CDR3 is made up of 17 amino acids. Per the germline V gene, CDR1 is SEHNR and CDR2 is FQNEAQ (reference sequence). The ends lost 4 bases at V and 6 bases at J; junction bases unmatched: 7.

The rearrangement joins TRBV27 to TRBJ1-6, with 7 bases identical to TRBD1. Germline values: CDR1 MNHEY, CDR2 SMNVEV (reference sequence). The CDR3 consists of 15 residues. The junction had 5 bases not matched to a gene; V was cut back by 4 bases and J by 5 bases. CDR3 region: CASSSYTGDNSPLHF. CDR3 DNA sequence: TGTGCCAGCAGTTCGTATACAGGGGATAATTCACCCCTCCACTTT.

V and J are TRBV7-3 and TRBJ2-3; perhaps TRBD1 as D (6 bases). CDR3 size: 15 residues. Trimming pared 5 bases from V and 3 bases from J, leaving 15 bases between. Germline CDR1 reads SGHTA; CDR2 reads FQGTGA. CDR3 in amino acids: CASSPTGIETDTQYF. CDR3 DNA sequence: TGTGCCAGCAGCCCAACAGGGATAGAAACAGATACGCAGTATTTT.

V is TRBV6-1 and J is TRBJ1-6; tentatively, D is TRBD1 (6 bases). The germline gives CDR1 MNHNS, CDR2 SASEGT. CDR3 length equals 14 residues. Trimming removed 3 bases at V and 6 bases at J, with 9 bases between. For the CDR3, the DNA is TGTGCCAGCAGTGACCGGGACATTAATTCACCCCTCCACTTT. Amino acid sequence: CASSDRDINSPLHF.

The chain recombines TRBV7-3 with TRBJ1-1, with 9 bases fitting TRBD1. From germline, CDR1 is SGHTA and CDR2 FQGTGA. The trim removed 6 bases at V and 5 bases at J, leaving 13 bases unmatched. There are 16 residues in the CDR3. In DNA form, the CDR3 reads TGTGCCAGCAGTTTCCAACCACAGGGGGCACGTACTGAAGCTTTCTTT. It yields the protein CASSFQPQGARTEAFF.

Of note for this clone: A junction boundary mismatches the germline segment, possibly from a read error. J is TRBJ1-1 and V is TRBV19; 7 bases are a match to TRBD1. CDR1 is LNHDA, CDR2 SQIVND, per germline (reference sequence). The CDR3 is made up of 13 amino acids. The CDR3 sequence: CASSALGGTDSLF. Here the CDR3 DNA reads TGTGCCAGTAGTGCCCTGGGCGGGACAGATTCTCTCTTT.

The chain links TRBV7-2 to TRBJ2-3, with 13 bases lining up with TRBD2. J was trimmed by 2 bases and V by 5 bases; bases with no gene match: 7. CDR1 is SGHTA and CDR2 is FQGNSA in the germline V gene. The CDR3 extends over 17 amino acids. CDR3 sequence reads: CASSKRLAGGTTDTQYF. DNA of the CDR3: TGTGCCAGCAGCAAAAGACTAGCGGGGGGTACCACAGATACGCAGTATTTT.

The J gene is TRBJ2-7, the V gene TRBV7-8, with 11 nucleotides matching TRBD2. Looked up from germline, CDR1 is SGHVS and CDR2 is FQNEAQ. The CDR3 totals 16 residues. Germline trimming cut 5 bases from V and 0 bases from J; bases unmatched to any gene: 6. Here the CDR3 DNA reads TGTGCCAGCAGCCCCCAACTAGCGGGGGCCTCCTACGAGCAGTACTTC. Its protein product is CASSPQLAGASYEQYF.

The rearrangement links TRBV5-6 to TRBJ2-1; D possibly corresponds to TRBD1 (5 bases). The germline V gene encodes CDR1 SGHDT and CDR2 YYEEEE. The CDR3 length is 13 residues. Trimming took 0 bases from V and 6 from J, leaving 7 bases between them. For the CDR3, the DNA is TGTGCCAGCAGCTTGGCCGACAGCAATGAGCAGTTCTTC. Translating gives CASSLADSNEQFF.

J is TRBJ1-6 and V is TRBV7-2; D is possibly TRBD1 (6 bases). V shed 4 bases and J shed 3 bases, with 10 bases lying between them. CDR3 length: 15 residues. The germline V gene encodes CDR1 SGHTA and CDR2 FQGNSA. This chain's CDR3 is CASSSTGLYNSPLHF. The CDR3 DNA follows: TGTGCCAGCAGCTCCACAGGGCTCTATAATTCACCCCTCCACTTT.

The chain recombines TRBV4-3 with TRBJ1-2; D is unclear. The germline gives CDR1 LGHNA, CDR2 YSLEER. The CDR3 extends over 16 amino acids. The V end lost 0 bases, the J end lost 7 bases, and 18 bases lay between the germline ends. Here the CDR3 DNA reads TGCGCCAGCAGCCAAGATCTAGATCGACTACAATCTGGCTACACCTTC. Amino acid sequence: CASSQDLDRLQSGYTF.

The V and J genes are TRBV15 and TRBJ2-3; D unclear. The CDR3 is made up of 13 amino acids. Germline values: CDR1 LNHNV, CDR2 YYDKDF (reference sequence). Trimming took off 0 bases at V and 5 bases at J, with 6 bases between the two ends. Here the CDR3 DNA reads TGTGCCACCAGCAGAGACCCACTAGATACGCAGTATTTT. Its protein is CATSRDPLDTQYF. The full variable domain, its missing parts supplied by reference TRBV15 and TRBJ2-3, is DAMVIQNPRYQVTQFGKPVTLSCSQTLNHNVMYWYQQKSSQAPKLLFHYYDKDFNNEADTPDNFQSRRPNTSFCFLDIRSPGLGDTAMYLCATSRDPLDTQYFGPGTRLTVL.

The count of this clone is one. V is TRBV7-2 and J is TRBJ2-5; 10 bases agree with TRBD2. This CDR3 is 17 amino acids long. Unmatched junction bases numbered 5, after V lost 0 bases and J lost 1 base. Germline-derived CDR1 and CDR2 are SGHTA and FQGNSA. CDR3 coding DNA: TGTGCCAGCAGCTTAGCGTCGGCTAGCGGGGGCCAAGAGACCCAGTACTTC. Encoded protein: CASSLASASGGQETQYF.

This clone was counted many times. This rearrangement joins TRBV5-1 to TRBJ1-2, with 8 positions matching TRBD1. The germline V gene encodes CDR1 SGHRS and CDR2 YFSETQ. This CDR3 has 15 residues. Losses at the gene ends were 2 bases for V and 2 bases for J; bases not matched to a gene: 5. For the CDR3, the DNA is TGCGCCAGCAGCTTAGGAAGGACAGGGAACTATGGCTACACCTTC. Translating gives CASSLGRTGNYGYTF.